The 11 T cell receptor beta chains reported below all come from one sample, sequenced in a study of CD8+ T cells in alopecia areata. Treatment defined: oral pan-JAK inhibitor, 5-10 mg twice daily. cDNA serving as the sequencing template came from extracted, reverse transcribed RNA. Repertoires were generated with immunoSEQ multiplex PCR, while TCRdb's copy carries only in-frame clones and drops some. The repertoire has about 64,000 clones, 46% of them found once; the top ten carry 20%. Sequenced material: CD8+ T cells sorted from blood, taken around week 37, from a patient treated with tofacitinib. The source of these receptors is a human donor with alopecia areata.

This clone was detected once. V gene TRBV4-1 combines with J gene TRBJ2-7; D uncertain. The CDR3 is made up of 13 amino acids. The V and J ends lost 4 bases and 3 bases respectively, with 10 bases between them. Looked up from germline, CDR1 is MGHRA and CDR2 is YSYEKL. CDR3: CASSLTILYEQYF. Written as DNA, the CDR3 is TGCGCCAGCAGCCTGACCATTCTCTACGAGCAGTACTTC.

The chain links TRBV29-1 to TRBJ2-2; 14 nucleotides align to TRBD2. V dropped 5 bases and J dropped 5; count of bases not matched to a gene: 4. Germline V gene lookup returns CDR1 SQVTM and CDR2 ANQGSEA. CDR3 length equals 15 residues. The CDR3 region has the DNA TGCAGCGTTAGACTAGCGGGAGGGTGGACCGGGGAGCTGTTTTTT. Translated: CSVRLAGGWTGELFF.

CDR3 sequence (DNA): TGCAGCGTTGAAGATCTTGCAGGGCCGGGAGGCTACACCTTC. This encodes CSVEDLAGPGGYTF. The rearrangement joins TRBV29-1 to TRBJ1-2; D perhaps matches TRBD1 (5 bases). This CDR3 is 14 amino acids long. The germline gives CDR1 SQVTM, CDR2 ANQGSEA. Trimming stripped 0 bases from V and 8 bases from J, with 16 bases between.

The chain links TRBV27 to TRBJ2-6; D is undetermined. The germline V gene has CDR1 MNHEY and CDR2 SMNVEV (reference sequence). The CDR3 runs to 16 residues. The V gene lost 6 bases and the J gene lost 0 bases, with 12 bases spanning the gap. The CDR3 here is CASSGLGYSGANVLTF. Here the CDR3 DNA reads TGTGCCAGCAGCGGCCTGGGGTACTCTGGGGCCAACGTCCTGACTTTC.

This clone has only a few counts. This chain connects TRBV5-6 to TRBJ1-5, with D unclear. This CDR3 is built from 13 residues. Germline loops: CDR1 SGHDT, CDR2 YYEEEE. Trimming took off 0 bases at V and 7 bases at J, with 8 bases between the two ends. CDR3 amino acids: CASSLAGLQPQHF. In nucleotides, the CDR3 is TGTGCCAGCAGCTTGGCCGGACTACAGCCCCAGCATTTT.

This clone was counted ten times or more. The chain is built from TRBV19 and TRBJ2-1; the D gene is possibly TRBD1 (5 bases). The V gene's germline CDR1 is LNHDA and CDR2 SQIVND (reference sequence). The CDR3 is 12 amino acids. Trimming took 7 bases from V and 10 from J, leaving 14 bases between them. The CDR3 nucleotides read TGTGCCAGTACTACAGGTTCTCGGGAGCAGTTCTTC. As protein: CASTTGSREQFF.

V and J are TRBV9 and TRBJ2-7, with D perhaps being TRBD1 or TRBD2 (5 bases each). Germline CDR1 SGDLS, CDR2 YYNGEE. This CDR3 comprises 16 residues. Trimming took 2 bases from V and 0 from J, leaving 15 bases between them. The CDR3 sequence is CASSVGWDPGSYEQYF. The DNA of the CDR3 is TGTGCCAGCAGCGTGGGATGGGACCCGGGCTCCTACGAGCAGTACTTC.

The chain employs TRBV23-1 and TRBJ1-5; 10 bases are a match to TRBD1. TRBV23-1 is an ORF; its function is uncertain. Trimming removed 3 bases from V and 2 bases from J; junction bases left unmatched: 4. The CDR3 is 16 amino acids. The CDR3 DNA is TGCGCCAGCAGTCAGCCCGGACAGGGGGGCAATCAGCCCCAGCATTTT. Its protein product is CASSQPGQGGNQPQHF.

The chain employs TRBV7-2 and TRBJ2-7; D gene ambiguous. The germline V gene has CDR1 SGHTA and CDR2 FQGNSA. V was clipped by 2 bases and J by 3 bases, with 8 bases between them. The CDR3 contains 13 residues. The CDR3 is CASSLFDFYEQYF. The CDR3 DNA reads TGTGCCAGCAGCTTATTCGATTTCTACGAGCAGTACTTC.

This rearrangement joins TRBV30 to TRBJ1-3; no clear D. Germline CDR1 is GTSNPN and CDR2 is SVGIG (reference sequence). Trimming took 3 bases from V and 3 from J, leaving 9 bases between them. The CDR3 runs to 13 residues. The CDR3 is CAWRSGFGNTIYF. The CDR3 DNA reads TGTGCCTGGAGATCGGGTTTTGGAAACACCATATATTTT.

The CDR3 bases are TGTGCCAGCAGCTACCGGACAGGGCAGGAGACCCAGTACTTC. Translation gives CASSYRTGQETQYF. The rearrangement joins TRBV7-6 to TRBJ2-5; 8 positions agree with TRBD1. The junction had 6 bases not matched to a gene; V was cut back by 4 bases and J by 5 bases. CDR3 length: 14 amino acids. Germline CDR1 is SGHVS and CDR2 is FNYEAQ.